This T cell receptor (beta chain) stems from a study of T-cell memory formation after mild COVID-19. Overall study: TCR clusters were largely donor specific.

The study, taken as a whole, reports: The second-wave clones peaking on day 37 were not confirmed as SARS-CoV-2-specific. The CD4+ clones that contracted clustered mainly within CM and EM, and the CD8+ clones concentrated in EMRA.

Germline V lookup: CDR1 LGHDT, CDR2 YNNKEL (reference sequence). The CDR3 is 13 residues long. With 4 bases removed from V and 4 bases from J, the gap between germline ends came to 9 bases. This clonotype was seen only a few times. Its antigen is not identified. TCRdb fed the 5' RACE reads into MiXCR, producing one record per CDR3 protein. The table shows about 560,000 distinct CDR3 sequences, with roughly 18% occurring only once. The sequenced sample was PBMCs or a T cell subset sorted from them (not recorded which). This clonotype was sampled from an adult woman who had mild COVID-19 (a few samples of this study predate the infection). Cell type and time point are not known. This chain links TRBV3-1 with TRBJ2-3; D is perhaps TRBD2 (6 bases). In DNA, the CDR3 is TGTGCCAGCAGCCGGGACTTCGCAGATACGCAGTATTTT. Its protein is CASSRDFADTQYF.